These T cell receptor beta chains were read from a single sample in a study of cytomegalovirus exposure and HLA in healthy donors. Repertoires were generated with immunoSEQ multiplex PCR, while TCRdb's copy carries only in-frame clones and drops some. The table lists approximately 50,000 clones. Sequenced material: PBMCs. The receptors here all came from a female donor in good health and CMV-seronegative. Both conserved end residues are part of each CDR3. The D gene is left open where the match is weak.

V	length	J	D	DNA	CDR3
TRBV30	13	TRBJ1-2	TRBD1	TGTGCCTGGGGGGGACAGGGGGCGTGGGGCTACACCTTC	CAWGGQGAWGYTF
TRBV1	15	TRBJ2-7	NA	TGCACCAGCAGCGTACTAGCGGGAGGGCCCTACGAGCAGTACTTC	CTSSVLAGGPYEQYF
TRBV7-2	15	TRBJ1-3	TRBD1	TGTGCCAGCAGCTTAGGACAGGGGGCTGGAAACACCATATATTTT	CASSLGQGAGNTIYF
TRBV14	17	TRBJ2-6	NA	TGTGCCAGCAGCCAAGATCTACCGGGGACTGGGGCCAACGTCCTGACTTTC	CASSQDLPGTGANVLTF
TRBV9	15	TRBJ2-1	TRBD2	TGTGCCAGCAGCCCGACCCCGGGACTAGTAAACGAGCAGTTCTTC	CASSPTPGLVNEQFF
TRBV7-9	16	TRBJ1-1	TRBD1	TGTGCCAGCAGCTTATCTCAGGGGGCATCTGGCACTGAAGCTTTCTTT	CASSLSQGASGTEAFF
TRBV2	13	TRBJ1-1	NA	TGTGCCAGCACGGCAGGGTATCGGACTGAAGCTTTCTTT	CASTAGYRTEAFF
TRBV30	13	TRBJ1-1	NA	TGTGCCTGGAGGACTTCCGCGGGAACTGAAGCTTTCTTT	CAWRTSAGTEAFF
TRBV5-4	14	TRBJ1-6	TRBD1	TGTGCCAGCAGCCTGGGACAGCAGAATTCACCCCTCCACTTT	CASSLGQQNSPLHF
TRBV6-5	15	TRBJ1-6	NA	TGTGCCAGCAGTCGACGCCCAGGGTATAATTCACCCCTCCACTTT	CASSRRPGYNSPLHF
TRBV19	16	TRBJ2-7	TRBD2	TGTGCCAGTAGTAAGGGACTAGCGATAGACTCCTACGAGCAGTACTTC	CASSKGLAIDSYEQYF
TRBV5-1	16	TRBJ2-7	TRBD2	TGCGCCAGCAGCTATGGACTAGCGGGAGGGCCAAGGGAGCAGTACTTC	CASSYGLAGGPREQYF
TRBV5-1	14	TRBJ2-7	NA	TGCGCCAGCAGCTTGGAGGCAGGGGACATAAAGCAGTACTTC	CASSLEAGDIKQYF
TRBV2	15	TRBJ1-5	NA	TGTGCCAGCAGTGAAAAGACAGGACTAGGTCAGCCCCAGCATTTT	CASSEKTGLGQPQHF
TRBV13	15	TRBJ1-1	NA	TGTGCCAGCAGCCTCCCCCCCTCCCTGAACACTGAAGCTTTCTTT	CASSLPPSLNTEAFF
TRBV18	12	TRBJ1-5	NA	TGTGCCAGCTCACCTACCGGAGGGCCCCAGCATTTT	CASSPTGGPQHF
TRBV27	16	TRBJ1-5	NA	TGTGCCAGCAGTTTATTAGGGGTCAGAGGTAGACAGCCCCAGCATTTT	CASSLLGVRGRQPQHF
TRBV5-1	13	TRBJ2-1	NA	TGCGCCAGCAGCTTGGGCAGGGTGAATGAGCAGTTCTTC	CASSLGRVNEQFF
TRBV9	15	TRBJ1-4	NA	TGTGCCAGCAGCGTAGGGACAGTTTTTAATGAAAAACTGTTTTTT	CASSVGTVFNEKLFF
TRBV18	16	TRBJ2-7	TRBD1	TGTGCCAGCTCACCAGTTTTTGGGACAGGGGTCCACGAGCAGTACTTC	CASSPVFGTGVHEQYF
TRBV4-3	17	TRBJ2-7	NA	TGCGCCAGCAGCCAAGAAGAAGGATACGACAGTTCCTACGAGCAGTACTTC	CASSQEEGYDSSYEQYF
TRBV30	11	TRBJ1-5	TRBD1	TGTGCCTGGAGTGGACAGGGGCCCCAGCATTTT	CAWSGQGPQHF
TRBV4-1	16	TRBJ2-1	TRBD2	TGCGCCAGCAGCCAAGAGACTAGCGGGAACGACAATGAGCAGTTCTTC	CASSQETSGNDNEQFF
TRBV7-7	13	TRBJ2-5	NA	TGTGCTAGCAGCTTAGAGTGGAGTGAGACCCAGTACTTC	CASSLEWSETQYF
TRBV5-1	11	TRBJ1-2	NA	TGCGCCAGCAGCTCAGGCTGGGGCTACACCTTC	CASSSGWGYTF
TRBV29-1	13	TRBJ2-7	TRBD2	TGCAGCGTTGTACTAGCGGAGAACTACGAGCAGTACTTC	CSVVLAENYEQYF
TRBV7-7	13	TRBJ2-1	NA	TGTGCTAGCAGCTGGACTACGTTGACGGAGCAGTTCTTC	CASSWTTLTEQFF
TRBV18	15	TRBJ2-7	NA	TGTGCCAGCTCACCCAGGGGAAAACCAACCTACGAGCAGTACTTC	CASSPRGKPTYEQYF
TRBV6-5	14	TRBJ1-4	NA	TGTGCCAGCAGTTACTCGAGGGTTAATGAAAAACTGTTTTTT	CASSYSRVNEKLFF
TRBV6-6	16	TRBJ2-7	TRBD1	TGTGCCAGCAGTTCCGTCCAGGGGGCAGTGTTCTACGAGCAGTACTTC	CASSSVQGAVFYEQYF
TRBV6-5	12	TRBJ1-2	TRBD1	TGTGCCAGCAGGGACAGGGGACTACGCTACACCTTC	CASRDRGLRYTF
TRBV15	14	TRBJ1-1	NA	TGTGCCACCAGCATGACAGGAGACAACACTGAAGCTTTCTTT	CATSMTGDNTEAFF
TRBV19	16	TRBJ1-3	TRBD1	TGTGCCAGTAGTACTCGGACAGGGCCTACAGGAAACACCATATATTTT	CASSTRTGPTGNTIYF
TRBV2	15	TRBJ2-7	TRBD2	TGTGCCAGCAGTGCCACCGGGACTAGCGGGAGGGAGCAGTACTTC	CASSATGTSGREQYF
TRBV6-5	13	TRBJ1-1	NA	TGTGCCAGCATCATCGCAGGAGGGGCTGAAGCTTTCTTT	CASIIAGGAEAFF
TRBV11-2	13	TRBJ1-4	NA	TGTGCCAGCAGCTTAGTCAGGGATGAAAAACTGTTTTTT	CASSLVRDEKLFF
TRBV20-1	10	TRBJ1-1	NA	TGCAGTGCGAGGACAGACGAAGCTTTCTTT	CSARTDEAFF
TRBV7-3	15	TRBJ2-2	TRBD2	TGTGCCAGCAGTTGGACTAGCGACTCGACCGGGGAGCTGTTTTTT	CASSWTSDSTGELFF
TRBV7-9	15	TRBJ1-2	NA	TGTGCCAGCAGCTATGACAGTAGGGTTAACTATGGCTACACCTTC	CASSYDSRVNYGYTF
TRBV6-5	14	TRBJ2-7	TRBD2	TGTGCCAGCAGACAACCGGGACTACCTTCCGAGCAGTACTTC	CASRQPGLPSEQYF
TRBV16	16	TRBJ1-1	TRBD1	TGTGCCAGCAGCCAAGTTCCGACAGGGGGGTTTACTGAAGCTTTCTTT	CASSQVPTGGFTEAFF
TRBV30	15	TRBJ2-1	TRBD1	TGTGCCGGCGGGGACAGGCAATACCCAGACAATGAGCAGTTCTTC	CAGGDRQYPDNEQFF
TRBV30	13	TRBJ2-7	NA	TGTGCCTGGAGTGAGGCAGGGGATTACGAGCAGTACTTC	CAWSEAGDYEQYF
TRBV6-5	15	TRBJ2-7	TRBD1	TGTGCCAGCAGTTACCCTAGACAGGGAGAGTACGAGCAGTACTTC	CASSYPRQGEYEQYF
TRBV4-2	17	TRBJ1-4	NA	TGTGCCAGCAGCCAAGATAAGGGATGGCAGGGTGGTGAAAAACTGTTTTTT	CASSQDKGWQGGEKLFF
TRBV29-1	15	TRBJ1-1	TRBD1	TGCAGCGGGCAGGGACAGGGTAAGGGGGACACTGAAGCTTTCTTT	CSGQGQGKGDTEAFF
TRBV29-1	15	TRBJ2-2	TRBD2	TGCAGCGTAGTTAGCGGGAGGGGTAACACCGGGGAGCTGTTTTTT	CSVVSGRGNTGELFF
TRBV18	11	TRBJ2-7	NA	TGTGCCAGCTCACCCAACAGAGAGCAGTACTTC	CASSPNREQYF
TRBV6-1	13	TRBJ1-1	TRBD1	TGTGCCAGCAGCGGGACAGGGGGGACTGAAGCTTTCTTT	CASSGTGGTEAFF
TRBV4-1	16	TRBJ2-7	TRBD2	TGCGCCAGCAGCCAATGGACTAGCGGGAGTACGGGCGAGCAGTACTTC	CASSQWTSGSTGEQYF
TRBV7-8	17	TRBJ1-2	NA	TGTGCCAGCAGCCCAACGATCAGGGAACTCCTTAACTATGGCTACACCTTC	CASSPTIRELLNYGYTF
TRBV5-1	13	TRBJ1-5	NA	TGCGCCAGCAGCCCGGGGAGCAATCAGCCCCAGCATTTT	CASSPGSNQPQHF
TRBV7-9	16	TRBJ2-2	TRBD1	TGTGCCAGCAGCGTTCCGGGACAGGGGATCACCGGGGAGCTGTTTTTT	CASSVPGQGITGELFF
TRBV5-1	15	TRBJ1-2	TRBD1	TGCGCCAGCAGCCCGACAGGGGGCCTCAGTCTCGGCTACACCTTC	CASSPTGGLSLGYTF
TRBV6-4	13	TRBJ1-1	NA	TGTGCCAGCAGTGTCTCAATTCAGACTGAAGCTTTCTTT	CASSVSIQTEAFF
TRBV29-1	14	TRBJ1-4	NA	TGCAGCGTTGCCCTCCAGGGTGGGGCTGAAAAACTGTTTTTT	CSVALQGGAEKLFF
TRBV30	12	TRBJ1-1	NA	TGTGCCGGCAAGACATCTAACACTGAAGATTTCTTT	CAGKTSNTEDFF
TRBV7-2	13	TRBJ2-1	NA	TGTGCCAGCAGCTTAGTACTAGTGCGTGAGCAGTTCTTC	CASSLVLVREQFF
TRBV5-6	15	TRBJ2-1	TRBD2	TGTGCCAGCACCCGTCTAGCGGGTATCGGCAATGAGCAGTTCTTC	CASTRLAGIGNEQFF
TRBV28	15	TRBJ2-7	NA	TGTGCCAGCACCCAGGAGAGGGCCTCCTCCTACGAGCAGTACTTC	CASTQERASSYEQYF